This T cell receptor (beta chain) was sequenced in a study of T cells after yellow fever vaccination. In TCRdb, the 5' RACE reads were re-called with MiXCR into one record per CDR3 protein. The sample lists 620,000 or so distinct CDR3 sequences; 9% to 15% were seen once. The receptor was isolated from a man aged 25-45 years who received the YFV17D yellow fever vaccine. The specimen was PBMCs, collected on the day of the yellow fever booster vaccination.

CDR3 coding DNA: TGTGCCAGCAGCCTACAAGGGGAGTCCCAAGAGACCCAGTACTTC. Translated, it gives CASSLQGESQETQYF. The chain has TRBV9 and TRBJ2-5; D tentatively reads TRBD1 or TRBD2 (5 bases each). Trimming removed 4 bases from V and 1 base from J, with 14 bases in between. This CDR3 contains 15 residues. CDR1 and CDR2 from the germline V gene are SGDLS and YYNGEE.